One and the same sample provided the 11 T cell receptor beta chains below, sequenced in a study of T-cell reconstitution after alpha-beta-depleted transplantation in children. Preparation of the TCRbeta library involved a method that used unique molecular identifiers. TCRdb independently ran MiXCR on the PCR reads; one entry per CDR3 protein. The repertoire consists of about 610,000 distinct CDR3 sequences, with approximately 10% occurring once and the leading ten covering 3.5% to 5%. Sequences were derived from PBMCs from the stem cell graft donor, sampled from the stem cell graft. The receptors were gathered from a human donor who donated a stem cell graft to a child with acute myeloid leukemia.

The gene calls are TRBV12-3 or TRBV12-4 and TRBJ2-6; TRBD2 is a possible D gene (6 bases). The V end was cut by 6 bases, the J end by 0 bases, with 24 bases between. There are 20 residues in the CDR3. The CDR3 DNA reads TGTGCCAGCAGCTCCCGCGGGCTCCGCGGGGCCAACTCTGGGGCCAACGTCCTGACTTTC. This codes for CASSSRGLRGANSGANVLTF.

This clonotype was observed a few times. The chain is built from TRBV20-1 and TRBJ2-3, with 8 bases aligning to TRBD2. Per the germline V gene, CDR1 is DFQATT and CDR2 is SNEGSKA (reference sequence). V dropped 0 bases and J dropped 4; count of bases not matched to a gene: 6. The CDR3 has 15 amino acids. The DNA of the CDR3 is TGCAGTGCTAGAGACCCAACTAGCGGCGCAGATACGCAGTATTTT. It codes for CSARDPTSGADTQYF.

This clonotype was observed many times. The rearrangement joins TRBV20-1 to TRBJ2-7, with 9 bases identical to TRBD1. This CDR3 has 13 amino acids. CDR1 is DFQATT, CDR2 SNEGSKA, per germline (reference sequence). J gave up 4 bases and V 6 bases, and 7 bases lay outside the gene matches. CDR3 bases: TGCAGTGCACCGGACAGGGGCAAGTACGAGCAGTACTTC. Protein product: CSAPDRGKYEQYF.

The rearrangement joins TRBV12-5 to TRBJ2-7, with TRBD1 as a possible D gene (6 bases). The CDR3 runs 13 residues. Germline V gene data show CDR1 as LGHNT and CDR2 as FRNRAP. Trimming stripped 3 bases from V and 4 bases from J, with 10 bases between. The CDR3 is CASGLGTGYEQYF. The CDR3 coding sequence is TGTGCTAGTGGTTTAGGAACAGGGTACGAGCAGTACTTC.

In this sample, this clonotype turned up a few times. The chain joins TRBV20-1 to TRBJ1-3; TRBD1 matches 10 bases. This CDR3 spans 14 amino acids. V was pared by 6 bases and J by 4 bases, with 6 bases of the junction left unmatched. The V gene's germline CDR1 is DFQATT and CDR2 SNEGSKA (reference sequence). CDR3 in DNA: TGCAGTGCGACTGACAGGGGGCTCGGAAACACCATATATTTT. It specifies CSATDRGLGNTIYF.

V gene TRBV27 combines with J gene TRBJ2-7, with a tentative D call TRBD1 (5 bases). There are 15 residues in the CDR3. The germline V gene encodes CDR1 MNHEY and CDR2 SMNVEV (reference sequence). Trimming left V 6 bases short and J 4 bases short, with 19 bases between. The CDR3 DNA sequence: TGTGCCAGCAGGCAGATAGGGGTTGGCAAGTACGAGCAGTACTTC. Encoded protein: CASRQIGVGKYEQYF.

This clonotype occurred many times. The chain couples TRBV7-9 to TRBJ2-1; 14 bases are shared with TRBD2. The CDR3 loop spans 17 amino acids. The V segment lost 5 bases and the J segment 8 bases; nucleotides outside the gene matches: 11. The germline V gene has CDR1 SEHNR and CDR2 FQNEAQ (reference sequence). The CDR3 is CASSPRLAGGIAYEQFF. For the CDR3, the DNA is TGTGCCAGCAGCCCCCGACTAGCGGGAGGGATAGCCTATGAGCAGTTCTTC.

The chain joins TRBV11-2 to TRBJ2-7; D possibly corresponds to TRBD2 (7 bases). The germline gives CDR1 SGHAT, CDR2 FQNNGV. V was pared by 2 bases and J by 3 bases, with 17 bases between. This CDR3 has 16 residues. The CDR3 sequence is CASSLLRGGVGYEQYF. CDR3 DNA: TGTGCCAGCAGCTTACTCAGGGGAGGGGTGGGCTACGAGCAGTACTTC.

As regards this clonotype: A clone one base away is much larger, so this may be a read error. Since no conserved phenylalanine or tryptophan closes the CDR3, a read error is the likely cause. This chain joins TRBV10-3 and TRBJ2-3; 9 bases match TRBD2. The V gene end was trimmed by 6 bases and the J gene end by 5 bases; junction bases not matched to a gene: 6. Germline loops: CDR1 ENHRY, CDR2 SYGVKD. This CDR3 spans 14 amino acids. The CDR3 sequence: CAIRAGLAVDTQYL. The CDR3 bases are TGTGCCATCAGGGCGGGACTAGCAGTAGATACGCAGTATCTT.

The chain uses TRBV7-8 and TRBJ2-7; 11 bases match TRBD2. The V gene's germline CDR1 is SGHVS and CDR2 FQNEAQ. The V and J ends lost 5 bases and 3 bases, in that order; junction bases with no gene match: 9. The CDR3 is 16 residues long. The CDR3 nucleotides are TGTGCCAGCAGCGACCGGACTAGCGGGCCGCTCTACGAGCAGTACTTC. It codes for CASSDRTSGPLYEQYF.

This clonotype was detected ten times or more. This chain connects TRBV12-3 or TRBV12-4 to TRBJ2-3; D may be TRBD1 (6 bases). This CDR3 is 14 amino acids long. The ends were cut back, 6 bases at V and 7 bases at J, with 17 bases in the middle. CDR3 amino acids: CASSPTLQGNTQYF. The CDR3 coding sequence is TGTGCCAGCAGCCCCACTCTACAGGGTAATACGCAGTATTTT.